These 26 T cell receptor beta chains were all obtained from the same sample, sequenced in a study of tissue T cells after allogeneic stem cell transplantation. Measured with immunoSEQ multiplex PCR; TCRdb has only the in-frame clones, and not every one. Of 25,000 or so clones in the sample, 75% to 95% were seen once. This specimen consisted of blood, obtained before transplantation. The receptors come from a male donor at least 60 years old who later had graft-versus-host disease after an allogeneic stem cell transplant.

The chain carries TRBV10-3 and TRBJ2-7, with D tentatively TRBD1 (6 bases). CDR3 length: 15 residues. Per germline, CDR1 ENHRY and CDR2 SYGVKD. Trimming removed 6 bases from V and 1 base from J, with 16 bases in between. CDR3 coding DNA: TGTGCCATCAGGGAAACTACAGGGTTATCCTACGAGCAGTACTTC. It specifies CAIRETTGLSYEQYF.

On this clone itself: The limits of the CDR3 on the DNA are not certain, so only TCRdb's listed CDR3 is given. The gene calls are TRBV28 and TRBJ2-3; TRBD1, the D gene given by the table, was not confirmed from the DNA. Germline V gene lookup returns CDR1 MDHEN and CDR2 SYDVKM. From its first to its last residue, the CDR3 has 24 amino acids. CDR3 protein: CASTPPDRGHFRGPRAKGTDTQYF.

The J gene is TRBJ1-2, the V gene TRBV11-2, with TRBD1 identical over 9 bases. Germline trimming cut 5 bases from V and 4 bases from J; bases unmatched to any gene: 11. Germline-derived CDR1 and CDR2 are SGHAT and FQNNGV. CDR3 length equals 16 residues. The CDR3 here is CASSLKDRGSFYGYTF. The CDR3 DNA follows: TGTGCCAGCAGCCTCAAAGACAGGGGGTCCTTCTATGGCTACACCTTC.

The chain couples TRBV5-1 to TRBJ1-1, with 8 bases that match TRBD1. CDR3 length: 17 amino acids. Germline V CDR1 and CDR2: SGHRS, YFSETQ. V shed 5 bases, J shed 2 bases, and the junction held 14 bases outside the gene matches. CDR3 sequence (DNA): TGCGCCAGCAGGTCCGGACAGGGTCGACTCCTAAACACTGAAGCTTTCTTT. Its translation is CASRSGQGRLLNTEAFF.

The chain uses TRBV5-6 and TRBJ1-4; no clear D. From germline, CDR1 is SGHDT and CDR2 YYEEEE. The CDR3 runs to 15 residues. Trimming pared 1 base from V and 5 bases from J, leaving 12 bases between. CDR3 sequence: CASSLSGRPNEKLFF. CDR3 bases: TGTGCCAGCAGCTTGTCCGGGCGACCGAATGAAAAACTGTTTTTT.

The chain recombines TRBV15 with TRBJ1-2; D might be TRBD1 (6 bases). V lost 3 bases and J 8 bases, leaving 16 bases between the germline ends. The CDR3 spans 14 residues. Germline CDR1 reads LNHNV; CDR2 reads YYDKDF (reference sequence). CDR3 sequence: CATSSQRGVGGYTF. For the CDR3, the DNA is TGTGCCACCAGCAGCCAAAGGGGGGTAGGGGGCTACACCTTC.

The CDR3 sequence: CASGMAPANEQFF. The CDR3, as DNA: TGTGCCAGTGGAATGGCCCCCGCCAATGAGCAGTTCTTC. The chain employs TRBV19 and TRBJ2-1; D unclear. The CDR3 contains 13 residues. Germline V gene sequence: CDR1 LNHDA, CDR2 SQIVND (reference sequence). Between the trimmed V and J ends, which lost 8 bases and 6 bases, there was a span of 14 bases.

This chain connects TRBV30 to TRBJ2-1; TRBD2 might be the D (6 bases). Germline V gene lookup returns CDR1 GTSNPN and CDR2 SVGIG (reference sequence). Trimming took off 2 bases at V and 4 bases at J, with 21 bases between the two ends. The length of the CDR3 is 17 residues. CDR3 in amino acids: CAWSSGLSGQFYNEQFF. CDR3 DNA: TGTGCCTGGAGTAGTGGGCTTAGCGGTCAATTTTACAATGAGCAGTTCTTC.

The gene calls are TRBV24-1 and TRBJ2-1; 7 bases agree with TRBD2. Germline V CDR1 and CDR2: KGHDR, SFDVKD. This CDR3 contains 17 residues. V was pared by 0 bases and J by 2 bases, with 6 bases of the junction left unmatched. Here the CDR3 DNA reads TGTGCCACCAGTGATTTGGGGGGGGACTCAGCCTACAATGAGCAGTTCTTC. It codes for CATSDLGGDSAYNEQFF.

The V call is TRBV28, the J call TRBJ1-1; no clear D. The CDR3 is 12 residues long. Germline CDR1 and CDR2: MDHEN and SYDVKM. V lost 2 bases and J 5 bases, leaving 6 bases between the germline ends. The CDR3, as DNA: TGTGCCAGCAGTTTACTGAGAACTGAAGCTTTCTTT. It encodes CASSLLRTEAFF.

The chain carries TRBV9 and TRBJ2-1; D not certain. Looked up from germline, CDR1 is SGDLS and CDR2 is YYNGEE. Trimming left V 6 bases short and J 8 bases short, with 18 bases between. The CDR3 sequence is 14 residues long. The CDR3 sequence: CASNPGALSHEQFF. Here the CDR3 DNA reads TGTGCCAGCAACCCGGGCGCCCTTAGCCATGAGCAGTTCTTC. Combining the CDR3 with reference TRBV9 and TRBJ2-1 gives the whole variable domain DSGVTQTPKHLITATGQRVTLRCSPRSGDLSVYWYQQSLDQGLQFLIQYYNGEERAKGNILERFSAQQFPDLHSELNLSSLELGDSALYFCASNPGALSHEQFFGPGTRLTVL.

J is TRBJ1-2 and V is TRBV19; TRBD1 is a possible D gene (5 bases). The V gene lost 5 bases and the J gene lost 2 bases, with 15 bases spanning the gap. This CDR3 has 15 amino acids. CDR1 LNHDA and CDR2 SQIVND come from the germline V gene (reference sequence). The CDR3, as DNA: TGTGCCAGTAGTCTCCTGGGAGGGGTGAACTATGGCTACACCTTC. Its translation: CASSLLGGVNYGYTF.

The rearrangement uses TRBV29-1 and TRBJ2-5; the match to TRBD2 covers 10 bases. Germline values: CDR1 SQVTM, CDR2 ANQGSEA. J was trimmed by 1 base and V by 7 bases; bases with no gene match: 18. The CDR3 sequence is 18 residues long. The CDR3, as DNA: TGCAGCGCCATGAGGGGGGGGACTAGCGTTAAAAGCCAAGAGACCCAGTACTTC. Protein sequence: CSAMRGGTSVKSQETQYF. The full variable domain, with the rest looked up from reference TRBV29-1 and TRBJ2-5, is SAVISQKPSRDICQRGTSLTIQCQVDSQVTMMFWYRQQPGQSLTLIATANQGSEATYESGFVIDKFPISRPNLTFSTLTVSNMSPEDSSIYLCSAMRGGTSVKSQETQYFGPGTRLLVL.

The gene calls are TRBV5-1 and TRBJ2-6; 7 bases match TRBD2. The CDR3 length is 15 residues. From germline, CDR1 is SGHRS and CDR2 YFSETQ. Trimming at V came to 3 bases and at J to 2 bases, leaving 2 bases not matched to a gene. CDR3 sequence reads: CASSSGGPGANVLTF. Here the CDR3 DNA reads TGCGCCAGCAGCTCGGGGGGACCTGGGGCCAACGTCCTGACTTTC.

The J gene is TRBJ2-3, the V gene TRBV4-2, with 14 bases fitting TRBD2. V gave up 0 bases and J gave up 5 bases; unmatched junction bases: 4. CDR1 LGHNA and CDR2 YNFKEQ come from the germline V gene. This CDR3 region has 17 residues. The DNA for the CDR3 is TGTGCCAGCAGCCAAGATGGGACTAGCGGGAGTGGAGATACGCAGTATTTT. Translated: CASSQDGTSGSGDTQYF.

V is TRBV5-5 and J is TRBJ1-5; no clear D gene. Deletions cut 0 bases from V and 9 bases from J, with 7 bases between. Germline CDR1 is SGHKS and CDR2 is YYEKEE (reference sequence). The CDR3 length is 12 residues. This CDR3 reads CASSLEIGPQHF. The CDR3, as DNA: TGTGCCAGCAGCTTGGAGATTGGGCCCCAGCATTTT.

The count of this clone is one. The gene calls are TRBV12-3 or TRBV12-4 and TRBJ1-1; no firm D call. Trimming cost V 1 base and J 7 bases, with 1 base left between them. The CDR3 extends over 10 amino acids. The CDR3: CASSLVEAFF. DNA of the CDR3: TGTGCCAGCAGTTTAGTTGAAGCTTTCTTT.

CDR3 loop: CASSSLSYEQYF. In nucleotides, the CDR3 is TGTGCCAGCAGCTCCCTCTCCTACGAGCAGTACTTC. J is TRBJ2-7 and V is TRBV6-5; D not resolved. The germline V gene has CDR1 MNHEY and CDR2 SVGAGI. The CDR3 runs 12 residues. Trimming shortened V by 6 bases and J by 0 bases, and 6 bases separated the two germline ends.

The CDR3 DNA follows: TGTGCCAGCAGCTTAACTCAGGGGGGCTCCTACGAGCAGTACTTC. Residues: CASSLTQGGSYEQYF. The genes are TRBV11-2 and TRBJ2-7; a possible D gene is TRBD1 (7 bases). This CDR3 is 15 amino acids long. Germline V gene sequence: CDR1 SGHAT, CDR2 FQNNGV. V was pared by 2 bases and J by 0 bases, with 11 bases between.

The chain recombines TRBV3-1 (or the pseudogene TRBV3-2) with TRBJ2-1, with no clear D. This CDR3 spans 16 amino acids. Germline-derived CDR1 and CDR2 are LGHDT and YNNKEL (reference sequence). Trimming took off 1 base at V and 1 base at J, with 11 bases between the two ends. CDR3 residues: CASSQGPPLSYNEQFF. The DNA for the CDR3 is TGTGCCAGCAGCCAAGGTCCACCTCTTTCCTACAATGAGCAGTTCTTC.

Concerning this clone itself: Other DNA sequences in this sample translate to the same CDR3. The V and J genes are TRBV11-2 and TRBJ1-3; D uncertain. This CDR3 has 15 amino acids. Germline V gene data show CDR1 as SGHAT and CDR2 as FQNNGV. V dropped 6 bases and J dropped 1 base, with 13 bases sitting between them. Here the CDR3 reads CASSQDWLSGNTIYF. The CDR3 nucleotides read TGTGCCAGCAGTCAAGATTGGTTATCTGGAAACACCATATATTTT.

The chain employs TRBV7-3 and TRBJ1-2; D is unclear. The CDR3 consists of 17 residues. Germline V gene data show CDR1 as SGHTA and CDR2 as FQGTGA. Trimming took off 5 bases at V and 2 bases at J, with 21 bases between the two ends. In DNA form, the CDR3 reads TGTGCCAGCAGCGCTGATGGGCTCCTCCTCATCAACTATGGCTACACCTTC. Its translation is CASSADGLLLINYGYTF.

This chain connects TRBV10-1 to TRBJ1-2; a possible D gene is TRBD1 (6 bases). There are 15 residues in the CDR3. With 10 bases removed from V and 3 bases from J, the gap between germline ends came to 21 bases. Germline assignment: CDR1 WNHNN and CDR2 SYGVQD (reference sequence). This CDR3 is CANDQPGAADYGYTF. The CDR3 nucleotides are TGCGCCAACGACCAGCCAGGGGCGGCTGACTATGGCTACACCTTC.

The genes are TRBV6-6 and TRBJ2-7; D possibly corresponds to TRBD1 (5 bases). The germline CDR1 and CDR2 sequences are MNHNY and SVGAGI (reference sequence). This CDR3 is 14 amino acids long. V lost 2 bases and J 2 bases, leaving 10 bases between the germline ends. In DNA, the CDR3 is TGTGCCAGCAGTTACGAGCAGGGAACCTACGAGCAGTACTTC. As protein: CASSYEQGTYEQYF.

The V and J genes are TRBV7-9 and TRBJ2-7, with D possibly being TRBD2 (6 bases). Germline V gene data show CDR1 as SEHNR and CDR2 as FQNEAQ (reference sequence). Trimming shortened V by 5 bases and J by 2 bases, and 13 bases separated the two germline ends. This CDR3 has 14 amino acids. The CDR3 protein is CASSEGTPPYEQYF. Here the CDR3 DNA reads TGTGCCAGCAGCGAGGGGACTCCTCCCTACGAGCAGTACTTC.

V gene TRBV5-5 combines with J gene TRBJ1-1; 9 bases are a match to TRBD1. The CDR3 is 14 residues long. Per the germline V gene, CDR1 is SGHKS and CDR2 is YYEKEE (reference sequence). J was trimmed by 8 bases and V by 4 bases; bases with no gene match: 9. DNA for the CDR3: TGTGCCAGCAGCCCCGGGACAGGGTCTTGGGAAGCTTTCTTT. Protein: CASSPGTGSWEAFF.